These 5 T cell receptor beta chains came from one sample sequenced in a study of cytomegalovirus exposure and HLA in healthy donors. The repertoire was sequenced with immunoSEQ multiplex PCR; TCRdb's copy has only in-frame clones and lacks some. The data contain 90,000 to 110,000 clones, about 88% of them singletons. Sequenced: PBMCs. These receptors were collected from a woman aged 18-35 years in good health and CMV-seropositive.

The rearrangement uses TRBV5-1 and TRBJ2-1, with TRBD2 as a possible D gene (6 bases). CDR3 size: 13 residues. V was shortened by 1 base and J by 7 bases, with 9 bases between the two germline ends. CDR1 and CDR2 (germline): SGHRS, YFSETQ. The DNA of the CDR3 is TGCGCCAGCAGCTTGATAGCGGAGAATGAGCAGTTCTTC. Translation gives CASSLIAENEQFF.

The V and J genes are TRBV4-1 and TRBJ2-1, with D tentatively TRBD1 (5 bases). The CDR3 extends over 12 amino acids. The ends were cut back, 3 bases at V and 7 bases at J, with 7 bases in the middle. Germline V lookup: CDR1 MGHRA, CDR2 YSYEKL. The CDR3 loop reads CASSQDINEQFF. The CDR3 nucleotides read TGCGCCAGCAGCCAGGACATAAATGAGCAGTTCTTC.

V is TRBV11-3 and J is TRBJ1-3, with TRBD1 as a possible D gene (6 bases). This CDR3 is 17 amino acids long. V lost 4 bases and J lost 0, with 16 bases in between. CDR1 SGHNT and CDR2 YENEEA come from the germline V gene. CDR3 coding DNA: TGTGCCAGCAGCTCAGGACCGGGACAAATCTCTGGAAACACCATATATTTT. Translating gives CASSSGPGQISGNTIYF.

In this sample, this clone turned up once. The chain uses TRBV7-9 and TRBJ2-1; D possibly corresponds to TRBD2 (6 bases). Germline CDR1 SEHNR, CDR2 FQNEAQ (reference sequence). With 1 base removed from V and 3 bases from J, the gap between germline ends came to 13 bases. This CDR3 region has 16 residues. The CDR3 reads CASSLVWGDIYNEQFF. CDR3 nucleotides: TGTGCCAGCAGCTTAGTATGGGGGGATATCTACAATGAGCAGTTCTTC.

The chain has TRBV7-9 and TRBJ2-7, with TRBD1 matching 8 bases. With V trimmed by 0 bases and J by 2 bases, 3 bases remained unmatched. The CDR3 is 15 amino acids. CDR1 is SEHNR, CDR2 FQNEAQ, per germline (reference sequence). The CDR3 loop reads CASSLATGGTYEQYF. The CDR3 region has the DNA TGTGCCAGCAGCTTAGCAACAGGGGGAACCTACGAGCAGTACTTC.